Below, one T cell receptor (beta chain) is given with its context. Its target is not known. This record comes from a study of beta chain features in type 1 diabetes. Study-level points and caveats: There were fewer insertions and more deletions at the VDJ junctions of type 1 diabetes patients. Type 1 diabetes patients had moderately but significantly shorter TCRB CDR3s in all four CD4+ subsets.

The junction had 8 bases not matched to a gene; V was cut back by 1 base and J by 7 bases. Germline CDR1 SGHTA, CDR2 FQGNSA. CDR3 length equals 15 residues. Since all of the isolated RNA was reverse transcribed, expressed TCRB transcripts were what got sequenced. The method was immunoSEQ multiplex PCR; TCRdb's version includes in-frame clones alone and lacks a portion of them. The table has over 40,000 clones, 66% seen once. Sorting of CD4+ naive, central memory, regulatory and stem cell-like memory cells was performed via CD45RO/CCR7/CD25/CD127/CD95/CD27. The chain combines TRBV7-2 with TRBJ2-5, with 8 bases aligning to TRBD1. Sequencing input: Tregs from blood. The sequence was obtained from a man aged 25-40 years with type 1 diabetes. Some clones in this sample may be carry-over from other donors' samples. In DNA form, the CDR3 reads TGTGCCAGCAGCTTAGTGGCAGGGGGCGCGACGACCCAGTACTTC. Encoded protein: CASSLVAGGATTQYF.